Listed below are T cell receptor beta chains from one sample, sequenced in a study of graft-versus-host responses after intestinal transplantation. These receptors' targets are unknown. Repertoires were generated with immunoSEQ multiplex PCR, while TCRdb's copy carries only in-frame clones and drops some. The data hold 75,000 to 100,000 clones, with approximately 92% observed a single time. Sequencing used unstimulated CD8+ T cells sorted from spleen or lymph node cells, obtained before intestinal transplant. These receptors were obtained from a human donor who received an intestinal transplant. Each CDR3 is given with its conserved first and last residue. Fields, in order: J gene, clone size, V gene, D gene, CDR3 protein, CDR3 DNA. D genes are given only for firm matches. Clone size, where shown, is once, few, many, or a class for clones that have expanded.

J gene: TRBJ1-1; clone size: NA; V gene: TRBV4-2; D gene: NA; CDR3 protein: CASSQVPGTEAFF; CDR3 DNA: TGTGCCAGCAGCCAAGTTCCAGGCACTGAAGCTTTCTTT
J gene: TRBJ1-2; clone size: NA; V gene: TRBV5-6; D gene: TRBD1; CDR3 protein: CASSLTGVNYGYTF; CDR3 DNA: TGTGCCAGCAGCTTGACAGGGGTTAACTATGGCTACACCTTC
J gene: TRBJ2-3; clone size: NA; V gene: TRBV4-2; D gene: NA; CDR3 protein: CASSQGVWRDSTDTQYF; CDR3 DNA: TGTGCCAGCAGCCAAGGGGTGTGGCGGGATAGCACAGATACGCAGTATTTT
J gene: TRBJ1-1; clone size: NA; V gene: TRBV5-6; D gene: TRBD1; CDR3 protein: CASSSGQLPILNTEAFF; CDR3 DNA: TGTGCCAGCAGCTCGGGACAGCTACCGATCTTGAACACTGAAGCTTTCTTT
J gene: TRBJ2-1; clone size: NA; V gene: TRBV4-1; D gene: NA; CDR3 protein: CASSRKLGSEQFF; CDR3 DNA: TGCGCCAGCAGCCGAAAACTCGGTAGTGAGCAGTTCTTC
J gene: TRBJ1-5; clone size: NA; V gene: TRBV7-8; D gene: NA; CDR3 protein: CASSLAQRNQPQHF; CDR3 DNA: TGTGCCAGCAGCTTAGCGCAACGGAATCAGCCCCAGCATTTT
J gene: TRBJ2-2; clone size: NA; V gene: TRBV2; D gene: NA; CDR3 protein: CASSLGHPNTGELFF; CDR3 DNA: TGTGCCAGCAGTCTAGGACATCCGAACACCGGGGAGCTGTTTTTT
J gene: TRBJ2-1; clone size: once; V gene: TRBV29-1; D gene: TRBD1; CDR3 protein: CSVRGLARTGVDEQFF; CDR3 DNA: TGCAGCGTTAGGGGGCTGGCACGGACAGGGGTTGATGAGCAGTTCTTC
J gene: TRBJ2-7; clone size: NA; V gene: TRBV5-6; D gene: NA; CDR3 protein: CASSSNPGYEQYF; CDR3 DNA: TGTGCCAGCAGCTCGAACCCGGGCTACGAGCAGTACTTC
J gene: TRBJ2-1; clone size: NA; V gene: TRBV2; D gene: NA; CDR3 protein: CASIDSDSYNEQFF; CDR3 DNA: TGTGCCAGCATCGACAGCGATTCCTACAATGAGCAGTTCTTC
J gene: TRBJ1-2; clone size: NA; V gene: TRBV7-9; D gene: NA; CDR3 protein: CASSSGFTNYGYTF; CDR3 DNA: TGTGCCAGCAGCTCAGGATTCACTAACTATGGCTACACCTTC
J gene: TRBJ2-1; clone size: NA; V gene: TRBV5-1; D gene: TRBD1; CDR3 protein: CASSLPFPRDRSSYNEQFF; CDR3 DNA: TGCGCCAGCAGCTTGCCTTTCCCAAGGGACAGGAGCTCCTACAATGAGCAGTTCTTC
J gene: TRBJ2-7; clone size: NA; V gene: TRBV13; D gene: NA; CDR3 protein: CASSLGTESYEQYF; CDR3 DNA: TGTGCCAGCAGCTTAGGGACGGAGAGCTACGAGCAGTACTTC
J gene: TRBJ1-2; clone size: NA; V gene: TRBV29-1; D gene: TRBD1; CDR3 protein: CSVPKDRDDYGYTF; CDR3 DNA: TGCAGCGTTCCTAAGGACAGGGACGACTATGGCTACACCTTC
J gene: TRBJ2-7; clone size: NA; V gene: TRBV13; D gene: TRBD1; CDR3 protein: CASSPRTGYGYEQYF; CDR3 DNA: TGTGCCAGCAGCCCTCGGACAGGGTATGGCTACGAGCAGTACTTC
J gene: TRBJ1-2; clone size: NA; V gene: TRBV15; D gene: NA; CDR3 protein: CATSRRTEYYGYTF; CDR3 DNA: TGTGCCACCAGCAGGAGGACAGAGTACTATGGCTACACCTTC
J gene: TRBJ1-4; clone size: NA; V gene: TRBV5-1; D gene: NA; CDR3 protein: CASSETQGRVNEKLFF; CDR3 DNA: TGCGCCAGCAGCGAAACCCAGGGAAGGGTAAATGAAAAACTGTTTTTT
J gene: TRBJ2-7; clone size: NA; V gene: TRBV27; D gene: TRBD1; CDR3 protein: CASTSGPGQGVHEQYF; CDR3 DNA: TGTGCCAGCACCTCCGGTCCGGGACAGGGGGTCCACGAGCAGTACTTC
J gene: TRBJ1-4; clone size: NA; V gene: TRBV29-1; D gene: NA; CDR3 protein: CSVRAGSEKLFF; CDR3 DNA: TGCAGCGTCAGGGCTGGAAGTGAAAAACTGTTTTTT
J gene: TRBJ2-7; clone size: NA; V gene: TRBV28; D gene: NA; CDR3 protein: CASSSPRGPGVAYEQYF; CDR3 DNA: TGTGCCAGCAGTTCACCTAGGGGCCCAGGGGTGGCCTACGAGCAGTACTTC
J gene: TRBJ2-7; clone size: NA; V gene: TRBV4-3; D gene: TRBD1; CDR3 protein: CASSLTGTGTYEQYF; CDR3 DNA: TGCGCCAGCAGCCTCACCGGGACAGGGACCTACGAGCAGTACTTC
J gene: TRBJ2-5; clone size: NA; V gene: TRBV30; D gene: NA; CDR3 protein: CAWSPVQETQYF; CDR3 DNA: TGTGCCTGGAGTCCGGTCCAAGAGACCCAGTACTTC
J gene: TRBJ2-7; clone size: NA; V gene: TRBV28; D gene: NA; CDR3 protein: CASSGQIEIYEQYF; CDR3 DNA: TGTGCCAGCAGTGGACAGATCGAGATCTACGAGCAGTACTTC
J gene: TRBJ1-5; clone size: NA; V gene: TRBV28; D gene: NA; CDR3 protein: CASSSQGNQPQHF; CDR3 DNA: TGTGCCAGCAGTTCACAGGGAAATCAGCCCCAGCATTTT
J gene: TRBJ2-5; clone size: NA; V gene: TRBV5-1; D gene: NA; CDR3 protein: CASSPVAVRETQYF; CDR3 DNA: TGCGCCAGCAGCCCCGTGGCGGTCCGAGAGACCCAGTACTTC
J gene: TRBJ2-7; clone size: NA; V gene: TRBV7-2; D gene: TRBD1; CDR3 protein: CASSEHGQGAYEQYF; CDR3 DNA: TGTGCCAGCAGCGAACACGGACAGGGGGCCTACGAGCAGTACTTC
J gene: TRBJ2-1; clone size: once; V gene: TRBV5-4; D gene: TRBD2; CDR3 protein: CASSGGLAGSEQFF; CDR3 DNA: TGTGCCAGCAGCGGGGGACTAGCGGGATCTGAGCAGTTCTTC
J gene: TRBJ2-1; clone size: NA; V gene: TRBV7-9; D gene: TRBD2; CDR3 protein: CASSPTSGMNEQFF; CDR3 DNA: TGTGCCAGCAGCCCGACTAGCGGGATGAATGAGCAGTTCTTC
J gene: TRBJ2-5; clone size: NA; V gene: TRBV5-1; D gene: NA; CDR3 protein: CASSSSVGGMETQYF; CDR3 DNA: TGCGCCAGCAGCTCCTCCGTCGGAGGGATGGAGACCCAGTACTTC
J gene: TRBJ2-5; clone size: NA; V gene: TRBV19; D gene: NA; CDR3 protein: CASSRQGIRGQETQYF; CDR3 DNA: TGTGCCAGTTCTCGGCAGGGAATTCGAGGCCAAGAGACCCAGTACTTC
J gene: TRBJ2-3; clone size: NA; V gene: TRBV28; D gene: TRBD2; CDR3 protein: CASSTWGGSSTDTQYF; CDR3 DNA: TGTGCCAGCAGTACCTGGGGCGGGAGTAGCACAGATACGCAGTATTTT
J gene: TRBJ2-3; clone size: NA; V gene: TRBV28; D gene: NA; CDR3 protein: CASSPRTSTDTQYF; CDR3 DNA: TGTGCCAGCAGCCCAAGAACTAGCACAGATACGCAGTATTTT
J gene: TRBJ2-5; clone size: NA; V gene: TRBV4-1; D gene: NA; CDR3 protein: CASSLASLQETQYF; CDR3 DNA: TGCGCCAGCAGCCTTGCGAGCCTCCAAGAGACCCAGTACTTC
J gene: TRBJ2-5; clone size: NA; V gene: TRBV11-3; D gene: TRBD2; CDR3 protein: CASSPGGVQETQYF; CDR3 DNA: TGTGCCAGCAGCCCGGGGGGGGTCCAAGAGACCCAGTACTTC
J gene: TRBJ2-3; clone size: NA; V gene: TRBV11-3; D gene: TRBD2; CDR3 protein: CASSSGSGGVGDTQYF; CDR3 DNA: TGTGCCAGCAGCTCTGGGAGCGGGGGGGTGGGAGATACGCAGTATTTT
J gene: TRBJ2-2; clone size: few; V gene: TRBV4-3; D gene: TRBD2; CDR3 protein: CASSQDSGGMAGELFF; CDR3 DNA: TGCGCCAGCAGCCAAGATTCGGGGGGAATGGCCGGGGAGCTGTTTTTT
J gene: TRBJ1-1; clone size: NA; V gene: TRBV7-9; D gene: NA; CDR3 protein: CASALDLGNGAFF; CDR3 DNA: TGTGCCAGCGCCTTAGACCTAGGCAATGGAGCTTTCTTT
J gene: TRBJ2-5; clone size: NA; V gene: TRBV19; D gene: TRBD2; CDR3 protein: CASSIGTSGRAGETQYF; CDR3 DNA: TGTGCCAGCAGTATCGGGACTAGCGGGAGGGCCGGAGAGACCCAGTACTTC
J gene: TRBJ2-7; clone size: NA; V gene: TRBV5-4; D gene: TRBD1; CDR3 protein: CASSSGTGRGEQYF; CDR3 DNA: TGTGCCAGCAGCTCCGGGACAGGGCGCGGCGAGCAGTACTTC
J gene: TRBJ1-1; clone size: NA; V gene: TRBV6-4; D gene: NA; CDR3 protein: CASSLTEGGTEAFF; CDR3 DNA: TGTGCCAGCAGCTTAACCGAGGGTGGCACTGAAGCTTTCTTT
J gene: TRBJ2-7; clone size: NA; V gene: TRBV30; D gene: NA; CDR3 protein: CAWSVLGGGYDEQYF; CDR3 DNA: TGTGCCTGGAGTGTACTTGGAGGGGGCTACGACGAGCAGTACTTC
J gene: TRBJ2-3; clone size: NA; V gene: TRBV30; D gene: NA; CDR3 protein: CAWTPGDTQYF; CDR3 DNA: TGTGCCTGGACCCCCGGTGATACGCAGTATTTT
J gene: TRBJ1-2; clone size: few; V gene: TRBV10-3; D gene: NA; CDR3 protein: CAISEREGLEGYTF; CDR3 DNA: TGTGCCATCAGTGAGAGGGAGGGATTGGAAGGCTACACCTTC
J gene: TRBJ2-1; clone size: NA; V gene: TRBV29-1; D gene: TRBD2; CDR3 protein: CSAKWGVAGDEQFF; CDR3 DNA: TGCAGCGCCAAATGGGGGGTGGCGGGGGATGAGCAGTTCTTC
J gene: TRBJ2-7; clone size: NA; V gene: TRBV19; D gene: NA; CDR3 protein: CASSPGFPYEQYF; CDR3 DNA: TGTGCCAGTAGTCCCGGGTTTCCCTACGAGCAGTACTTC
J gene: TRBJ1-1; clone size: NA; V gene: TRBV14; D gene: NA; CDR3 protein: CASSHLQGVNTEAFF; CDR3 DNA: TGTGCCAGCAGCCATTTACAGGGCGTGAACACTGAAGCTTTCTTT